The clone carrying this TCR beta chain was counted between two and nine times. The antigen remains unidentified. The CDR3 spans 11 residues. In germline, CDR1 is MNHNY, CDR2 SVGAGI (reference sequence). V gave up 7 bases and J gave up 5 bases, with 9 bases separating them. The data are from a study of identical twins. Study-level points and caveats: Weaker excess sharing between twins was seen in beta out-of-frame sequences. Because invariant MAIT and iNKT cells could be present, zero-insertion analyses could be partly confounded. Fewer insertions were carried by abundant cord blood beta clonotypes, but none was seen in memory repertoires.

Healthy Caucasians were all of the donors. TCRdb recomputed calls from the 5' RACE reads with MiXCR, one row per CDR3 protein. This table holds around 230,000 distinct CDR3 sequences, less than 9.5% found once. The sequenced sample consisted of memory (CD45RO+) T cells sorted from blood. The receptor was derived from a woman aged 18 to 35 in good health. This rearrangement joins TRBV6-6 to TRBJ2-7, with a tentative D call TRBD1 (6 bases). DNA of the CDR3: TGTGCCAGCACCCAGGGGAACGAGCAGTACTTC. As protein: CASTQGNEQYF.